What follows are 5 T cell receptor beta chains derived from one specimen sequenced in a study of regulatory T cells in long-lasting Graves disease. According to the study, TCR beta libraries were built with iRepertoire HTBI primers and CDR3-region Arm-PCR. Each CDR3 protein is one row after TCRdb ran MiXCR on the multiplex PCR reads. Here the sample spans about 340,000 distinct CDR3 sequences, around 20% being singletons. The time point denotes: persistent/refractory GD, antithyroid drugs over 5 years with positive TRAb. PBMC-extracted RNA yielded the TCR library. The sample consisted of peripheral blood mononuclear cells (PBMCs), taken when the disease was refractory, from a patient treated with antithyroid drugs. The receptor source for this set is a female donor with Graves disease.

This clonotype was counted between two and nine times. The V and J genes are TRBV7-8 and TRBJ2-7; D is uncertain. The germline CDR1 and CDR2 sequences are SGHVS and FQNEAQ. V was clipped by 1 base and J by 0 bases, with 13 bases between them. CDR3 length: 16 amino acids. This chain's CDR3 is CASSLVGSVGSYEQYF. The CDR3 region has the DNA TGTGCCAGCAGCTTAGTAGGATCAGTCGGCTCCTACGAGCAGTACTTC.

In this sample, this clonotype turned up many times. The chain links TRBV30 to TRBJ1-6; the D is unclear. The CDR3 spans 13 residues. V was shortened by 4 bases and J by 0 bases, with 4 bases between the two germline ends. Looked up from germline, CDR1 is GTSNPN and CDR2 is SVGIG (reference sequence). The CDR3 protein is CAWTGSYNSPLHF. For the CDR3, the DNA is TGTGCCTGGACAGGCTCCTATAATTCACCCCTCCACTTT.

In this sample, this clonotype turned up a few times. The chain carries TRBV10-2 and TRBJ2-7, with 11 nucleotides matching TRBD1. J was trimmed by 5 bases and V by 0 bases; bases with no gene match: 6. This CDR3 contains 16 residues. Looked up from germline, CDR1 is WSHSY and CDR2 is SAAADI. The CDR3 protein is CASSESWTGGLHEQYF. CDR3 coding DNA: TGCGCCAGCAGTGAGTCATGGACAGGGGGCCTCCACGAGCAGTACTTC.

This clonotype has ten or more counts. The chain uses TRBV20-1 and TRBJ1-1; the D gene is possibly TRBD1 (5 bases). The CDR3 runs to 13 residues. Germline values: CDR1 DFQATT, CDR2 SNEGSKA (reference sequence). V was clipped by 6 bases and J by 1 base, with 12 bases between them. The CDR3: CSAPGTTNTEAFF. For the CDR3, the DNA is TGCAGTGCCCCCGGGACCACGAACACTGAAGCTTTCTTT.

The V call is TRBV3-1, the J call TRBJ2-3; TRBD2 matches 8 bases. Germline-derived CDR1 and CDR2 are LGHDT and YNNKEL (reference sequence). The length of the CDR3 is 16 residues. V was clipped by 1 base and J by 1 base; unmatched bases: 4. The CDR3 spells CASSQGLAGRTDTQYF. CDR3 DNA sequence: TGTGCCAGCAGCCAAGGGCTAGCGGGCCGCACAGATACGCAGTATTTT.